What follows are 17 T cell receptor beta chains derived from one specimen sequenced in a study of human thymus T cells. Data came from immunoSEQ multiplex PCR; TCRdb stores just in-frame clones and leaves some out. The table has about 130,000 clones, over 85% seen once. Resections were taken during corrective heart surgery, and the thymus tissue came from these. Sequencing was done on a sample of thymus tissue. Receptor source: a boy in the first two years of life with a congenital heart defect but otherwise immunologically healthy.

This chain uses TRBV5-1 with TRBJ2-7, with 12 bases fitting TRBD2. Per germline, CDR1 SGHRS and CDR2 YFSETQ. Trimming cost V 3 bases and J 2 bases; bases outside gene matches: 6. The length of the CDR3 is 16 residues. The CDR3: CASSCNGLAGTYEQYF. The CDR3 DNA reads TGCGCCAGCAGCTGTAACGGACTAGCGGGGACCTACGAGCAGTACTTC.

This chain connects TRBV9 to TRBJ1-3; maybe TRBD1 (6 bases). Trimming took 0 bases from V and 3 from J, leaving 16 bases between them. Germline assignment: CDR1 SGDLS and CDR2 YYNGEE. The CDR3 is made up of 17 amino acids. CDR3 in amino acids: CASSVGRGAELGNTIYF. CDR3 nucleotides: TGTGCCAGCAGCGTAGGAAGGGGGGCAGAACTTGGAAACACCATATATTTT.

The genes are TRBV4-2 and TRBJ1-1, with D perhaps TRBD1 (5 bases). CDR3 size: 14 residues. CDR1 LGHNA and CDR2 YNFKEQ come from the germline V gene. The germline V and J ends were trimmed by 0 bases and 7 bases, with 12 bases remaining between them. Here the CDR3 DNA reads TGTGCCAGCAGCCAAGACGGTCCGGGGGGTGAAGCTTTCTTT. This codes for CASSQDGPGGEAFF.

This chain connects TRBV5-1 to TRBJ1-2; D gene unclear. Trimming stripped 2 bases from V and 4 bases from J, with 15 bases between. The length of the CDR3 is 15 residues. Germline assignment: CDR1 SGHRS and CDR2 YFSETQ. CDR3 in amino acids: CASSFKGPKGYGYTF. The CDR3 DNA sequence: TGCGCCAGCAGCTTTAAAGGGCCCAAGGGCTATGGCTACACCTTC.

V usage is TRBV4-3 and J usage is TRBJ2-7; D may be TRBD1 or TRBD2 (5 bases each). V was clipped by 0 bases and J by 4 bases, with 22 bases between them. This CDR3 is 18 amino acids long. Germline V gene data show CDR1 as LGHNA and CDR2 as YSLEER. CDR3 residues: CASSQDVRQGPSQYEQYF. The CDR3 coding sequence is TGCGCCAGCAGCCAAGATGTGCGCCAGGGACCTTCCCAATACGAGCAGTACTTC.

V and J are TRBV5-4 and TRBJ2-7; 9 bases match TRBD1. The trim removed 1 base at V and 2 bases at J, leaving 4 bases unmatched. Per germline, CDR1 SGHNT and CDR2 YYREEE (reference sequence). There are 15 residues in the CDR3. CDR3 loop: CASSLNRTGAYEQYF. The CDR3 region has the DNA TGTGCCAGCAGCTTGAATAGGACAGGGGCCTACGAGCAGTACTTC.

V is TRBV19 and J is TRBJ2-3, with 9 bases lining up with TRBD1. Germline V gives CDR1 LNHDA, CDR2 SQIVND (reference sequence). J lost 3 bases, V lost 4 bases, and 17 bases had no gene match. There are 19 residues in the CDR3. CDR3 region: CASSTVETTGQGITDTQYF. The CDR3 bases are TGTGCCAGTAGTACCGTCGAGACTACGGGACAGGGAATTACAGATACGCAGTATTTT. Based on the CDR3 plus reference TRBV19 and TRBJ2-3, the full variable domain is DGGITQSPKYLFRKEGQNVTLSCEQNLNHDAMYWYRQDPGQGLRLIYYSQIVNDFQKGDIAEGYSVSREKKESFPLTVTSAQKNPTAFYLCASSTVETTGQGITDTQYFGPGTRLTVL.

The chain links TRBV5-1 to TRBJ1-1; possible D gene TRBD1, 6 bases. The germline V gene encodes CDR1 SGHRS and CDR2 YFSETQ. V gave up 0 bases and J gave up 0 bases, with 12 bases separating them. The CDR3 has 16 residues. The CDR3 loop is CASSLVLDSMNTEAFF. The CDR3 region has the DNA TGCGCCAGCAGCTTGGTATTGGACAGCATGAACACTGAAGCTTTCTTT.

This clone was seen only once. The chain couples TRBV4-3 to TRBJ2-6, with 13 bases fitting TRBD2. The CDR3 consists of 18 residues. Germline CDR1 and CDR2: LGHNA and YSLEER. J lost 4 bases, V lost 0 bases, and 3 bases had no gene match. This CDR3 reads CASSQELAGGRGANVLTF. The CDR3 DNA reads TGCGCCAGCAGCCAAGAACTAGCGGGGGGGCGAGGGGCCAACGTCCTGACTTTC.

Written as DNA, the CDR3 is TGTGCCAGCAGCCAAGACGGCAGGGGAACCACTGAAGCTTTCTTT. Translation gives CASSQDGRGTTEAFF. The chain is built from TRBV4-2 and TRBJ1-1; D may be TRBD1 (6 bases). Germline V gene lookup returns CDR1 LGHNA and CDR2 YNFKEQ. Trimming pared 0 bases from V and 4 bases from J, leaving 12 bases between. The CDR3 runs to 15 residues.

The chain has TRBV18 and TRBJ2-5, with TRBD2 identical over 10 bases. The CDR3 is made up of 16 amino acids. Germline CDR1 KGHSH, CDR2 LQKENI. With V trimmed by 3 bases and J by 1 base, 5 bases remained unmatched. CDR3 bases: TGTGCCAGCTCACCCCTTAGCGGGGGGCCCCAAGAGACCCAGTACTTC. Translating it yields CASSPLSGGPQETQYF.

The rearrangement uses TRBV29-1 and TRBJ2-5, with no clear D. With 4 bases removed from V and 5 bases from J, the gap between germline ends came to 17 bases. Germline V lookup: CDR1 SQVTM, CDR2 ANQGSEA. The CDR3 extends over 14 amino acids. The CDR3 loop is CSVGATAARETQYF. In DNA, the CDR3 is TGCAGCGTTGGAGCAACAGCCGCTCGGGAGACCCAGTACTTC.

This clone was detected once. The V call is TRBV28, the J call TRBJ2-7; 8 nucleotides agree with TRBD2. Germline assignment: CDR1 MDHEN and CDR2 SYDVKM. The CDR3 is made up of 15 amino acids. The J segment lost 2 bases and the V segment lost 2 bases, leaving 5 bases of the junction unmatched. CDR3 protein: CASSLERGSPYEQYF. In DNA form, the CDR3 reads TGTGCCAGCAGTTTAGAGCGGGGGTCTCCCTACGAGCAGTACTTC.

The CDR3 reads CASSYSTELTEAFF. DNA of the CDR3: TGTGCCAGCAGTTACTCGACGGAGTTGACTGAAGCTTTCTTT. The V call is TRBV6-6, the J call TRBJ1-1; D unclear. This CDR3 has 14 amino acids. Germline CDR1 MNHNY, CDR2 SVGAGI (reference sequence). V lost 0 bases and J lost 5, with 10 bases in between.

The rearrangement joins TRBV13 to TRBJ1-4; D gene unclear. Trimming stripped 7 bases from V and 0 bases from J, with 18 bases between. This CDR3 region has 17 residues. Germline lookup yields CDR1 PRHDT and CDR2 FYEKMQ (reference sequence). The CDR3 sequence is CASTSHGSPATNEKLFF. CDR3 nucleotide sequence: TGTGCCAGCACCTCCCACGGGTCACCTGCAACTAATGAAAAACTGTTTTTT.

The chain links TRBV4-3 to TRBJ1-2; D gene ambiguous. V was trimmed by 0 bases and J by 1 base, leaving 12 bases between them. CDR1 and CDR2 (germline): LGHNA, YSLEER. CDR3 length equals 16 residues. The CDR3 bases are TGCGCCAGCAGCCAAGAATCTCGCAGGCTTAACTATGGCTACACCTTC. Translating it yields CASSQESRRLNYGYTF.

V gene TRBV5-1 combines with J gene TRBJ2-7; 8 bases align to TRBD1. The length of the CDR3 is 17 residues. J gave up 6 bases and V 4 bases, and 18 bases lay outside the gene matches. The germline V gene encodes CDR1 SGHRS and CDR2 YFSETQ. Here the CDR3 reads CASSPLPDRGSKCEQYF. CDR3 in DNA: TGCGCCAGCAGCCCCTTACCCGACAGGGGAAGTAAATGCGAGCAGTACTTC.